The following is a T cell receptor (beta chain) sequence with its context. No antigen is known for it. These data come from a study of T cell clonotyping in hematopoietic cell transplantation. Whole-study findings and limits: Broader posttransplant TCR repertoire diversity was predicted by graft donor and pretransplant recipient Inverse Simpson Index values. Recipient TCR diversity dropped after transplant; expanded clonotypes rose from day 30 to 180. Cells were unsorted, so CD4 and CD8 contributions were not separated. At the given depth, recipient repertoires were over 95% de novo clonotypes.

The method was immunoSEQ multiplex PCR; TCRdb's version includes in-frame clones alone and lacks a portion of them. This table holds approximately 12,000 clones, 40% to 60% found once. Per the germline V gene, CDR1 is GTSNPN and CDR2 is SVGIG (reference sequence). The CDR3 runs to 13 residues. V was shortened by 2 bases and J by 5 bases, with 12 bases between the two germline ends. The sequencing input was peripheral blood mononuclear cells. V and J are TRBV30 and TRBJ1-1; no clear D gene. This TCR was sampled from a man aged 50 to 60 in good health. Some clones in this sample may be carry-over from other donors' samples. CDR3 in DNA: TGTGCCTGGAGTCCCGACACGCTAACTGAAGCTTTCTTT. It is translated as CAWSPDTLTEAFF.